Included here is one TCR beta chain sequence, with context. Donors, without exception, were Caucasian adults residing in Nashville, Tennessee. The data belong to a study of shared clonotypes between healthy human individuals. Deep was the level used in running the assay. Produced via immunoSEQ multiplex PCR; TCRdb's table is partial and in-frame only. The data show about 380,000 clones, 90% to 97% seen once. J gave up 1 base and V 2 bases, and 6 bases lay outside the gene matches. CDR1 is SGHRS and CDR2 is YFSETQ in the germline V gene. The length of the CDR3 is 16 residues. This clonotype was obtained from a man aged 25 to 40 in good health. Sequenced: memory CD8+ T cells sorted from blood. Described subset: CD45RO+ cells pooled with CCR7-negative TemRA cells. The chain combines TRBV5-1 with TRBJ1-1; 9 bases align to TRBD1. This chain's CDR3 is CASSLGTGMGNTEAFF. The CDR3 DNA sequence: TGCGCCAGCAGCTTAGGGACAGGGATGGGGAACACTGAAGCTTTCTTT. Using reference TRBV5-1 and TRBJ1-1 for the parts outside the CDR3, the full variable domain is KAGVTQTPRYLIKTRGQQVTLSCSPISGHRSVSWYQQTPGQGLQFLFEYFSETQRNKGNFPGRFSGRQFSNSRSEMNVSTLELGDSALYLCASSLGTGMGNTEAFFGQGTRLTVV.